The rows below give T cell receptor beta chains drawn from one sample of a study of blood T cell repertoires in COVID-19. Assay: immunoSEQ multiplex PCR; the TCRdb copy retains only in-frame clones and omits some. The sample holds some 380,000 clones, more than 65% seen once. What was sequenced was peripheral blood. These receptors were collected from a human donor with acute or convalescent COVID-19. The donor label of this sample is uncertain. Each CDR3 is given with its conserved first and last residue.

j_call	v_call	cdr3_aa
TRBJ2-3	TRBV5-1	CASSSTSGSTDTQYF
TRBJ2-2	TRBV19	CASRDRGFGELFF
TRBJ2-3	TRBV10-3	CAISDRGTQYF
TRBJ2-7	TRBV30	CAWKGTGSYEQYF
TRBJ2-1	TRBV5-8	CASSLVLAGHNEQFF
TRBJ2-7	TRBV21-1	CASSGGTGSIGYEQYF
TRBJ1-2	TRBV6-2/TRBV6-3	CASSYYPPGQDRWGYTF
TRBJ1-2	TRBV7-8	CASSFRATGGGSGYTF
TRBJ2-7	TRBV2	CASKTGTGGSYEQYF
TRBJ1-1	TRBV5-1	CASSHEGHPNTEAFF
TRBJ1-1	TRBV30	CAWSRTANTEAFF
TRBJ2-1	TRBV7-2	CASSLLGQGVGEQFF
TRBJ2-1	TRBV5-4	CASSFPGLAINEQFF
TRBJ1-2	TRBV18	CASSLGDTRYGYTF
TRBJ1-3	TRBV6-5	CASSLYPQGDTIYF
TRBJ2-1	TRBV5-1	CASSLLDWGGIGNEQFF
TRBJ2-5	TRBV7-6	CASSLRTSGGAKQETQYF
TRBJ2-1	TRBV5-8	CASSLEGRRYNEQFF
TRBJ1-6	TRBV6-5	CASSTDRGSPLHF
TRBJ2-5	TRBV7-2	CASSLGVRLETQYF
TRBJ1-1	TRBV3-1/TRBV3-2	CASSHRGLRTEAFF
TRBJ2-7	TRBV28	CASSYLWHEQYF
TRBJ2-5	TRBV5-4	CASSSSGGGETQYF
TRBJ2-2	TRBV27	CASSHRLAGFNTGELFF
TRBJ2-1	TRBV2	CASSITPQLPPTSGRGSYNEQFF
TRBJ2-6	TRBV30	CASQDFGANVLTF
TRBJ1-5	TRBV27	CASSSDGGPPRAQHF
TRBJ2-3	TRBV5-1	CASSSGTSGADTQYF
TRBJ1-2	TRBV30	CAWSPVHGYTF
TRBJ2-3	TRBV7-9	CASSLELLASGGETQYF
TRBJ1-4	TRBV19	CASSTGRQALGKLFF
TRBJ1-5	TRBV19	CASSIGIEGNQPQHF
TRBJ2-7	TRBV27	CATGLGSSYEQYF
TRBJ2-2	TRBV6-5	CAGRGGGADTGELFF
TRBJ1-6	TRBV7-8	CASSLEAGGGSYNSPLHF
TRBJ1-3	TRBV14	CASSPYTSGNTIYF
TRBJ2-3	TRBV28	CASTLPTSGWSTQYF
TRBJ1-2	TRBV5-6	CASSLPGQGVYGYTF
TRBJ1-4	TRBV30	CAWSPGTGTNEKLFF
TRBJ2-7	TRBV6-5	CASRMDRVQEQYF